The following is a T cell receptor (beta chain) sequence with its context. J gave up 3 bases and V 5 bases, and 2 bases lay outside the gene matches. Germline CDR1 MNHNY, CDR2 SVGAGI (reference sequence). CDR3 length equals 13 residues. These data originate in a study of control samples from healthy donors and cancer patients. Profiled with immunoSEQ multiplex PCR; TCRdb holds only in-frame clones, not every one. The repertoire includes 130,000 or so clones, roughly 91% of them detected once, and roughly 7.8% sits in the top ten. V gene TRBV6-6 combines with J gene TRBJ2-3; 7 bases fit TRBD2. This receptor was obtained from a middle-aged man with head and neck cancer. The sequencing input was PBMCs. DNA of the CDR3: TGTGCCAGCAGTCTGCGGGGGACAGATACGCAGTATTTT. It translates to CASSLRGTDTQYF.